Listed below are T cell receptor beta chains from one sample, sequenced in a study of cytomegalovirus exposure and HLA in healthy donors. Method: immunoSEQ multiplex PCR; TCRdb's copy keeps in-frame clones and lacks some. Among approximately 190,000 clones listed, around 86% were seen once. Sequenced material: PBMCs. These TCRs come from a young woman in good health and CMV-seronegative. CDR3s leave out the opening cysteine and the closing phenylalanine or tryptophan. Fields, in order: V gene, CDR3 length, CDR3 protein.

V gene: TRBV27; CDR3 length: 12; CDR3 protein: ASSFLGLNTEAF
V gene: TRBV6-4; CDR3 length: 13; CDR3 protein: ASSVAGLNTDTQY
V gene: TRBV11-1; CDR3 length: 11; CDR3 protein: ASCTGSGGELF
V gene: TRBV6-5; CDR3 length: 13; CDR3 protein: ASSPGLAGALKQY
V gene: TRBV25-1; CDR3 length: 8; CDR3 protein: ASREEKLF
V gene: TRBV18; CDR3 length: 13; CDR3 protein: ASSPLTGVDTEAF
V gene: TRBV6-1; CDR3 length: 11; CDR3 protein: ASSKADLVEQY
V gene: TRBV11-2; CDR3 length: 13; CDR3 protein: ASSPTSGPSYEQY
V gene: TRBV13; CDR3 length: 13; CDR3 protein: ASSFPGQGDYGYT
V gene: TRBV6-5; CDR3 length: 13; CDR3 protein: ASSHRDRGRGEQY
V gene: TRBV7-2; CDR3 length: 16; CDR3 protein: ASSLDGTGDYSNQPQH
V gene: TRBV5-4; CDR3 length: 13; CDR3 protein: ASRPRGGANYGYT
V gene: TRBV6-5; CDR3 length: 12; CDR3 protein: ASKPGQLNTEAF
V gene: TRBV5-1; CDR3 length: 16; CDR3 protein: ASSLTSRLRSNTDTQY
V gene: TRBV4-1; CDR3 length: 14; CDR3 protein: ASSQEVGLAGNEQY
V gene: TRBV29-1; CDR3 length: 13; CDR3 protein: SVQGALGGAGELF
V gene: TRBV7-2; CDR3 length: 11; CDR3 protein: ASSLGLTDTQY
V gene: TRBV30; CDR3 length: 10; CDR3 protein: AWSENSSPLH
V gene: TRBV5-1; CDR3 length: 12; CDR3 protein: ASSQGSSNTEAF
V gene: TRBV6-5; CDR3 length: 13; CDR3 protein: ASSYTYRGNYEQY
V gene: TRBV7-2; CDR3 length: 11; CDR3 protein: ASSFGGSSEAF
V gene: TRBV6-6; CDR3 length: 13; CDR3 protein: ASSRTGGGSYEQY
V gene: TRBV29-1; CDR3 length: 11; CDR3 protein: SVESTEGYGYT
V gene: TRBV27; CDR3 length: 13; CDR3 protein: ASRTGTTSGVEAF
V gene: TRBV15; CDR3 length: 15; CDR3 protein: ATSRPGQHRGNQPQH
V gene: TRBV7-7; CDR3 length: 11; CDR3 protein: ASSRGSGYEQY
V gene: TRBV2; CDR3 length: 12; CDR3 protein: ASKGDTGTGELF
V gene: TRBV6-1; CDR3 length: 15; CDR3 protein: ASSEGLGQVSTDTQY
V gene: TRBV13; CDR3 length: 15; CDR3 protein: ASSSAWTGEVDSPLH
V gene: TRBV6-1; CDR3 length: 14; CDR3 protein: ASSEAAVSNTGELF
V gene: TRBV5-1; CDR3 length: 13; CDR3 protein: ASSFSGGALDTQY
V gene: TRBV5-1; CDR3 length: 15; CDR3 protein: ASSTTSGRAAYNEQF